This TCR beta chain came from a study of T cell repertoires in cytomegalovirus infection. The overall study: In public TCR beta signatures, there were indications of both CMV infection and matching HLA type.

One entry per CDR3 protein, called by TCRdb with MiXCR from the reads. The profile shows fewer than 700,000 distinct CDR3 sequences, less than 25% of them singletons. Study results and caveats: Across the ex vivo response, the dominant clonotypes were HLA-C-restricted CMV-specific TCR beta clonotypes.

V was cut by 5 bases and J by 0 bases, with 10 bases left in between. Germline V lookup: CDR1 MNHEY, CDR2 SVGEGT. The CDR3 is 14 residues long. The table lists this clonotype with many counts. Its antigen is as yet unknown. This TCR derives from a human donor in good health (CMV status not recorded). Some clones in this sample may be carry-over from other donors' samples. The chain links TRBV6-2 or TRBV6-3 to TRBJ1-1; no clear D. Sequencing was carried out using CD8+ T cells from PBMCs. CDR3 in DNA: TGTGCCAGCAGTCCTCGCAGTATGAACACTGAAGCTTTCTTT. Amino acids: CASSPRSMNTEAFF.